This TCR beta chain originates from a study of T cell responses to AZD1222 COVID-19 vaccine. Study results and caveats: Vaccine-associated CD4 TCRs ranged over spike, dominating at 160-218 and 743-854. Repertoire collection took place solely once the T cell response had peaked. The study identified only six AZD1222 recipients as seropositive at baseline. Epitopes outside B.1.351 and B.1.1.7 mutated regions reportedly drew nearly half of spike TCRs.

Produced via immunoSEQ multiplex PCR; TCRdb's table is partial and in-frame only. There are around 140,000 clones in the sample; 88% occur only once, and under 5.5% lies in the top ten. As to this clone: Its antigen is not known. Its ends do not fully match the called genes, so a read error is possible.

The CDR3 extends over 13 amino acids. Per the germline V gene, CDR1 is MNHNS and CDR2 is SASEGT. The rearrangement uses TRBV6-1 and TRBJ1-1; TRBD1 matches at 7 bases. The sample here was peripheral blood, taken 28 days after the second dose of the MenACWY control vaccine. The sequence was collected from an adult who received the MenACWY meningococcal vaccine as a control. CDR3 nucleotide sequence: TGTGCCAGCAGTGAGACAGGGAACCCTGAAGCTTTCTTT. It translates to CASSETGNPEAFF.